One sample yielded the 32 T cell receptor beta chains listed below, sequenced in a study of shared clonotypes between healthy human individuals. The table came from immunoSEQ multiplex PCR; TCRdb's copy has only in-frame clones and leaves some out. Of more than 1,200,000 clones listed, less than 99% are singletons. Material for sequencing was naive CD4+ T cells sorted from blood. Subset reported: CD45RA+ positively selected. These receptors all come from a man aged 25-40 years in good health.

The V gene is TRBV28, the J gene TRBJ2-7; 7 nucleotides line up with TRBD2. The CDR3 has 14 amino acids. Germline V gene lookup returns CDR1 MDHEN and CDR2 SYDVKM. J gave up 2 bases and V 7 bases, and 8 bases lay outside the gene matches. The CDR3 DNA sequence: TGTGCCAGCACCTCGGGAGGCAAAGCCTACGAGCAGTACTTC. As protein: CASTSGGKAYEQYF.

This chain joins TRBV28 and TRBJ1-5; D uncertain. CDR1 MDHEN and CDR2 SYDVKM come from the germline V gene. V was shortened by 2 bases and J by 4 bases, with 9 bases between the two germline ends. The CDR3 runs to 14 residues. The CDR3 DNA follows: TGTGCCAGCAGTTTAAGGTCAGCAAATCAGCCCCAGCATTTT. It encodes CASSLRSANQPQHF. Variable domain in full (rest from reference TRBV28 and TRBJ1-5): DVKVTQSSRYLVKRTGEKVFLECVQDMDHENMFWYRQDPGLGLRLIYFSYDVKMKEKGDIPEGYSVSREKKERFSLILESASTNQTSMYLCASSLRSANQPQHFGDGTRLSIL.

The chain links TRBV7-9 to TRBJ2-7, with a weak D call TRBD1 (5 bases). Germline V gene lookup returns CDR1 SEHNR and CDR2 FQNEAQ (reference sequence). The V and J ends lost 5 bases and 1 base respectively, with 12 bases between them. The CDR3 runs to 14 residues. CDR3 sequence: CASSIQDRSYEQYF. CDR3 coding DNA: TGTGCCAGCAGCATACAGGACCGATCCTACGAGCAGTACTTC.

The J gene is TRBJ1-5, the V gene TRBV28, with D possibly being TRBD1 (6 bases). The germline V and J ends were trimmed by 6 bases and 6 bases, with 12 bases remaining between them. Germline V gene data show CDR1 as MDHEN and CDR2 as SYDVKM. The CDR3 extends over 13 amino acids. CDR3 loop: CASSQQGLQPQHF. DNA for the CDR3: TGTGCCAGCAGCCAACAGGGTCTTCAGCCCCAGCATTTT. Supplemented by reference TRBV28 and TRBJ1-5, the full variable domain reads DVKVTQSSRYLVKRTGEKVFLECVQDMDHENMFWYRQDPGLGLRLIYFSYDVKMKEKGDIPEGYSVSREKKERFSLILESASTNQTSMYLCASSQQGLQPQHFGDGTRLSIL.

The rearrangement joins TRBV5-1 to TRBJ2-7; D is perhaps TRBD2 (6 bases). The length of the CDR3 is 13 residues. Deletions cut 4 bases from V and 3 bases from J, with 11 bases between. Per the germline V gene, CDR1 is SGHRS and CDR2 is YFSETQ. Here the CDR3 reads CASSGGIGYEQYF. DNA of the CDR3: TGCGCCAGCAGCGGCGGGATAGGCTACGAGCAGTACTTC.

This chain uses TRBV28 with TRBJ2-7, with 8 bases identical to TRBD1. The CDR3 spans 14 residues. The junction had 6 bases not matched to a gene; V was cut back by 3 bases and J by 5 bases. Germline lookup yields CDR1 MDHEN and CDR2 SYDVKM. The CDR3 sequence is CASSLIRGLHEQYF. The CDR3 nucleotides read TGTGCCAGCAGTTTGATCAGGGGGCTCCACGAGCAGTACTTC.

The CDR3 DNA sequence: TGTGCCAGCAGCGTAGGAGTGACCGAGACCGGGGAGCTGTTTTTT. Translation gives CASSVGVTETGELFF. The J gene is TRBJ2-2, the V gene TRBV11-2; the D is unclear. Trimming pared 5 bases from V and 5 bases from J, leaving 15 bases between. The CDR3 extends over 15 amino acids. Germline values: CDR1 SGHAT, CDR2 FQNNGV.

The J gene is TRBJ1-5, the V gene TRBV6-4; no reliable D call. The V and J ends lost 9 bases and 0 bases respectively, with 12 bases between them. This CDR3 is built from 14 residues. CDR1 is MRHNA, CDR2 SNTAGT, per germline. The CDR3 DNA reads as TGTGCCAGGGATGAGGAATATAGCAATCAGCCCCAGCATTTT. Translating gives CARDEEYSNQPQHF.

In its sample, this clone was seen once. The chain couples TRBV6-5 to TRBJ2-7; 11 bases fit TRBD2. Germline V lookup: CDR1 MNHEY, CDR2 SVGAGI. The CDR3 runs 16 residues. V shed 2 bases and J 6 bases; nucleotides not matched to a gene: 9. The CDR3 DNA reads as TGTGCCAGCAGTTACGAACGACTAGCGGGGCTTTTCGAGCAGTACTTC. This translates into CASSYERLAGLFEQYF.

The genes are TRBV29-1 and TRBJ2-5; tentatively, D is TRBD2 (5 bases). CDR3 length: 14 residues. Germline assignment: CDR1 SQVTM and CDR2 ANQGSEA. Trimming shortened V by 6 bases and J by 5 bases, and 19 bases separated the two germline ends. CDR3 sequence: CSVPVFPSWETQYF. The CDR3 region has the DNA TGCAGCGTCCCGGTGTTTCCTAGCTGGGAGACCCAGTACTTC. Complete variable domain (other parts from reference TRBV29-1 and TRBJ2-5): SAVISQKPSRDICQRGTSLTIQCQVDSQVTMMFWYRQQPGQSLTLIATANQGSEATYESGFVIDKFPISRPNLTFSTLTVSNMSPEDSSIYLCSVPVFPSWETQYFGPGTRLLVL.

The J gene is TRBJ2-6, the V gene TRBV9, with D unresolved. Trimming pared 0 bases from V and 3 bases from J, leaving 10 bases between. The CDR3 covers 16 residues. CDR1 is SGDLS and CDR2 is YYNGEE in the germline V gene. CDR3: CASSVVWGNGANVLTF. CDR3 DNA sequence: TGTGCCAGCAGCGTAGTGTGGGGTAATGGGGCCAACGTCCTGACTTTC.

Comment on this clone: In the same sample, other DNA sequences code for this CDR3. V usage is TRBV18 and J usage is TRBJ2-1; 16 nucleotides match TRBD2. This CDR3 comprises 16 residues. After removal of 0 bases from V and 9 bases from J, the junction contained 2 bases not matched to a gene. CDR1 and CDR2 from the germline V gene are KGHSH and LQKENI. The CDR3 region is CASSPPGLAGGGEQFF. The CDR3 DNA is TGTGCCAGCTCACCACCGGGACTAGCGGGAGGGGGTGAGCAGTTCTTC.

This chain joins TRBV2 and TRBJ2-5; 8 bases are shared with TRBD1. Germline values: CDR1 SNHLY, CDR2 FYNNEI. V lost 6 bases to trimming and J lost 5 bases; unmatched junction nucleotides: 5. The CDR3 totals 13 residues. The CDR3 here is CASRDRAVETQYF. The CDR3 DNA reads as TGTGCCAGCAGGGACAGGGCGGTGGAGACCCAGTACTTC.

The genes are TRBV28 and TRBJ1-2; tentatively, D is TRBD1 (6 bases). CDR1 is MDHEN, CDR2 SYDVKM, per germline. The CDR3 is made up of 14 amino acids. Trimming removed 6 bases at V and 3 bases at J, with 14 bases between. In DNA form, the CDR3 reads TGTGCCAGCAGCCGCGTGAGGGGGGACTATGGCTACACCTTC. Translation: CASSRVRGDYGYTF.

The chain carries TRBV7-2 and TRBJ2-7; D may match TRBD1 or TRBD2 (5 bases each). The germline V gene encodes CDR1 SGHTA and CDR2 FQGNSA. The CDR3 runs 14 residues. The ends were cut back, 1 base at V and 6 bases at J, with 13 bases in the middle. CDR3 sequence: CASSLEGRLREQYF. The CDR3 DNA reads TGTGCCAGCAGCTTAGAGGGGAGACTCCGCGAGCAGTACTTC.

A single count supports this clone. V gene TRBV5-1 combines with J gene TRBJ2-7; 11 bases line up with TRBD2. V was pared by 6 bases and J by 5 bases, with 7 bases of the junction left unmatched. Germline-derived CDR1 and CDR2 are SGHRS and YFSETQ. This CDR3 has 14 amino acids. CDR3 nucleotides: TGCGCCAGCATCCTAACTAGCGGGAGTGACGAGCAGTACTTC. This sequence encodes CASILTSGSDEQYF. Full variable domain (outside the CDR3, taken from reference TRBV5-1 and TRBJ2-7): KAGVTQTPRYLIKTRGQQVTLSCSPISGHRSVSWYQQTPGQGLQFLFEYFSETQRNKGNFPGRFSGRQFSNSRSEMNVSTLELGDSALYLCASILTSGSDEQYFGPGTRLTVT.

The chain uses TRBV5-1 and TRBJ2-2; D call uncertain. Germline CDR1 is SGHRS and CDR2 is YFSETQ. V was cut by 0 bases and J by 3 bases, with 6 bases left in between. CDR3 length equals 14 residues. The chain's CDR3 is CASSLVSDTGELFF. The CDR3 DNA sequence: TGCGCCAGCAGCTTGGTTTCCGACACCGGGGAGCTGTTTTTT.

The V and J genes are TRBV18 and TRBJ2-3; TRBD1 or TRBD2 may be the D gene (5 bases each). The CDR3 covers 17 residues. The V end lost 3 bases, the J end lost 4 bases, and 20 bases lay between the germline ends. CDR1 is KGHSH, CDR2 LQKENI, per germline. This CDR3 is CASSPGVQSWVSDTQYF. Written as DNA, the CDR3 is TGTGCCAGCTCACCGGGGGTCCAGAGTTGGGTCTCAGATACGCAGTATTTT.

The chain's CDR3 is CSVPTGASAYNEQFF. CDR3 in DNA: TGCAGCGTGCCCACCGGGGCTAGCGCTTACAATGAGCAGTTCTTC. The chain joins TRBV29-1 to TRBJ2-1; D is perhaps TRBD2 (6 bases). V lost 6 bases to trimming and J lost 4 bases, with 19 bases between them. Germline V lookup: CDR1 SQVTM, CDR2 ANQGSEA. The CDR3 contains 15 residues.

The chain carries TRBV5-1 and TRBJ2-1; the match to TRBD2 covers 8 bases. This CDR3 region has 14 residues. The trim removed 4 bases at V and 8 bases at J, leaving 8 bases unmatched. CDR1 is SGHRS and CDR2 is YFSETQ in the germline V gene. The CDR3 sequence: CASSLQSGSDEQFF. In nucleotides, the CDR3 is TGCGCCAGCAGCCTACAGAGCGGGAGCGATGAGCAGTTCTTC.

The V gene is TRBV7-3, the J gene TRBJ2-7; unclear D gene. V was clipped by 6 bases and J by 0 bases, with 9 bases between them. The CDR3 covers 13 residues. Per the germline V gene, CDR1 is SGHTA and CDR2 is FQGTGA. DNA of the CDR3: TGTGCCAGCAGTATAGAAAGCTCCTACGAGCAGTACTTC. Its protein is CASSIESSYEQYF.

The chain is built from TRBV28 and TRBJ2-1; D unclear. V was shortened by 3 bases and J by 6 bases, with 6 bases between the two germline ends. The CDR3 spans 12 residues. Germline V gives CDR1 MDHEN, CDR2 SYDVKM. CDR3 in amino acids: CASSFAINEQFF. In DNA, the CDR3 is TGTGCCAGCAGTTTCGCAATCAATGAGCAGTTCTTC. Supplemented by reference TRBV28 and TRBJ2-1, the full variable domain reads DVKVTQSSRYLVKRTGEKVFLECVQDMDHENMFWYRQDPGLGLRLIYFSYDVKMKEKGDIPEGYSVSREKKERFSLILESASTNQTSMYLCASSFAINEQFFGPGTRLTVL.

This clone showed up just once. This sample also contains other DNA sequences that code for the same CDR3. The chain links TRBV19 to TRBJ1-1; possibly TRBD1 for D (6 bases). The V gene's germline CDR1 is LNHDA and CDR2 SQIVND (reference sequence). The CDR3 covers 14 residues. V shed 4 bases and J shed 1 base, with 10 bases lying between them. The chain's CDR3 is CASSTRGGNTEAFF. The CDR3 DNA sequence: TGTGCCAGTAGTACCCGAGGGGGGAACACTGAAGCTTTCTTT.

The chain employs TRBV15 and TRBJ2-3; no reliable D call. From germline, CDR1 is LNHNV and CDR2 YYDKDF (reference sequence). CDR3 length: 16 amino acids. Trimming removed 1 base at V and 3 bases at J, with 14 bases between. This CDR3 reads CATSRVRASLTDTQYF. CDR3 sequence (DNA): TGTGCCACCAGCAGAGTTCGGGCAAGCCTGACAGATACGCAGTATTTT.

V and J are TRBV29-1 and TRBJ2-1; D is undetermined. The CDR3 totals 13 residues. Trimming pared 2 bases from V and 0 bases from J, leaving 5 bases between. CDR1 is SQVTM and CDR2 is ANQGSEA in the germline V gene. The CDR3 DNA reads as TGCAGCGTTGAAATCACCTCCTACAATGAGCAGTTCTTC. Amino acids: CSVEITSYNEQFF.

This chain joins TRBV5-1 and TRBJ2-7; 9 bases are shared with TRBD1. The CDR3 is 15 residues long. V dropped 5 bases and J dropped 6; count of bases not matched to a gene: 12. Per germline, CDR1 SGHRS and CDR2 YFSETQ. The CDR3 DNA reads TGCGCCAGCAGTCTTCCCGGGACAGGGATGGGCGAGCAGTACTTC. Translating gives CASSLPGTGMGEQYF.

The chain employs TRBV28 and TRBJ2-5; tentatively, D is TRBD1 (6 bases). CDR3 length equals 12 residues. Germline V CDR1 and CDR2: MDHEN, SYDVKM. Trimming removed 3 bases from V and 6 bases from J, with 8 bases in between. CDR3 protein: CASSFRGKTQYF. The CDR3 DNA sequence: TGTGCCAGCAGTTTCAGGGGAAAGACCCAGTACTTC.

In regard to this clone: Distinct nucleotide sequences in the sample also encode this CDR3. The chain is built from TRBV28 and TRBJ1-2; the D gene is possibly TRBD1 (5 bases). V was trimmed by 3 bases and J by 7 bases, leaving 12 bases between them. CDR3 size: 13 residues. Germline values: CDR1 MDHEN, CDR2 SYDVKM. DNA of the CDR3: TGTGCCAGCAGTTTGGCGGGGGTAGGTGGCTACACCTTC. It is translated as CASSLAGVGGYTF.

For the CDR3, the DNA is TGTGCCAGCAGTTCTCCTGGACCGGGACAGGGACTCTACGAGCAGTACTTC. It encodes CASSSPGPGQGLYEQYF. This rearrangement joins TRBV28 to TRBJ2-7; 9 bases are a match to TRBD1. This CDR3 contains 17 residues. J was trimmed by 3 bases and V by 4 bases; bases with no gene match: 13. CDR1 and CDR2 from the germline V gene are MDHEN and SYDVKM.

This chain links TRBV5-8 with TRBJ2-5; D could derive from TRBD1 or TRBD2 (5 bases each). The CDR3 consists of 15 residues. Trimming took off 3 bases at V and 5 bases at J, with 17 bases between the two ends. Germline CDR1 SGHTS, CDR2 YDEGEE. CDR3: CASSSGRQRGETQYF. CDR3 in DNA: TGTGCCAGCAGCTCGGGGCGGCAGAGAGGGGAGACCCAGTACTTC.

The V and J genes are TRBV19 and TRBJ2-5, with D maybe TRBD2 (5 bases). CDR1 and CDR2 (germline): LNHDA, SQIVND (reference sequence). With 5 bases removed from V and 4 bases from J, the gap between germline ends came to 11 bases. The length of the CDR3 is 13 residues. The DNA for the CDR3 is TGTGCCAGTAGTTTTCCCCGGGGAGAGACCCAGTACTTC. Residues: CASSFPRGETQYF.

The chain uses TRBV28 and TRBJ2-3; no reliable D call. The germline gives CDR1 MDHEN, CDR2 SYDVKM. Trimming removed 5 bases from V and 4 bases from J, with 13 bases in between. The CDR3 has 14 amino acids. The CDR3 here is CASSPRITADTQYF. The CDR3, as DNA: TGTGCCAGCAGTCCCCGTATCACGGCAGATACGCAGTATTTT.